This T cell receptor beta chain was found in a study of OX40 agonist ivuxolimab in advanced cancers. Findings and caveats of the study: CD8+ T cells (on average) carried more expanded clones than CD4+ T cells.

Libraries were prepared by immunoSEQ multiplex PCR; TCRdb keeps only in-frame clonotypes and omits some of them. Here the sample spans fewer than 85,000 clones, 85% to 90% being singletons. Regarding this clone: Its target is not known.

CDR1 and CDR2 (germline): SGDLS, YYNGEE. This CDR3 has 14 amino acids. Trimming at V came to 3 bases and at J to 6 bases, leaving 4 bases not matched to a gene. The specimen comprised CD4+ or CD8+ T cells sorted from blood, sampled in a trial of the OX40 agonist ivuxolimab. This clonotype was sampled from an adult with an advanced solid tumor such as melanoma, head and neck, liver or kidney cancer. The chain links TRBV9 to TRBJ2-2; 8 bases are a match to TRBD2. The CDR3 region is CASSAGGLAGELFF. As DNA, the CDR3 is TGTGCCAGCAGCGCGGGGGGGCTTGCCGGGGAGCTGTTTTTT.